A selection of T cell receptor beta chains follows, all from one sample in a study of blood T cell repertoires in COVID-19. Libraries were prepared by immunoSEQ multiplex PCR; TCRdb keeps only in-frame clonotypes and omits some of them. The table has about 60,000 clones, 60% to 80% seen once. Sequenced: peripheral blood. All receptors derive from a man older than 75 with acute or convalescent COVID-19. The CDR3 runs from the conserved cysteine through the conserved F or W. A D gene is named only where the DNA matches it firmly. Clone size appears in some rows only: once, few, many, or a class for an expanded clone.

J: TRBJ2-7
size: -
V: TRBV5-1
D: TRBD1
CDR3: CASSLGDRSRPEQYF
DNA: TGCGCCAGCAGCTTGGGGGACAGGAGTCGGCCCGAGCAGTACTTC

J: TRBJ2-3
size: few
V: TRBV28
D: TRBD1
CDR3: CASSLTGTGAGADTQYF
DNA: TGTGCCAGCAGTCTTACCGGGACAGGGGCCGGGGCAGATACGCAGTATTTT

J: TRBJ1-2
size: -
V: TRBV6-1
D: -
CDR3: CASSEVGTRGYTF
DNA: TGTGCCAGCAGTGAAGTTGGGACTCGAGGCTACACCTTC

J: TRBJ2-5
size: -
V: TRBV6-1
D: -
CDR3: CASSERDIYQETQYF
DNA: TGTGCCAGCAGTGAAAGGGACATCTACCAAGAGACCCAGTACTTC

J: TRBJ1-1
size: -
V: TRBV7-9
D: -
CDR3: CASSLTGSITEAFF
DNA: TGTGCCAGCAGCTTAACAGGCTCCATCACTGAAGCTTTCTTT

J: TRBJ2-4
size: -
V: TRBV7-2
D: TRBD1
CDR3: CASSLRQGAHIQYF
DNA: TGTGCCAGCAGCTTAAGACAGGGGGCCCACATTCAGTACTTC

J: TRBJ2-3
size: few
V: TRBV9
D: TRBD1
CDR3: CASKGTGSTDTQYF
DNA: TGTGCCAGCAAGGGGACAGGGAGCACAGATACGCAGTATTTT

J: TRBJ1-1
size: -
V: TRBV27
D: TRBD1
CDR3: CASRDRVNTEAFF
DNA: TGTGCCAGCAGAGACAGGGTGAACACTGAAGCTTTCTTT

J: TRBJ1-2
size: -
V: TRBV21-1
D: -
CDR3: CASRPTGANYGYTF
DNA: TGTGCCAGCAGACCGACAGGGGCAAACTATGGCTACACCTTC

J: TRBJ1-2
size: -
V: TRBV6-6
D: -
CDR3: CASSRDSNYGYTF
DNA: TGTGCCAGCAGCCGCGATTCTAACTATGGCTACACCTTC

J: TRBJ1-2
size: few
V: TRBV28
D: -
CDR3: CASSPPTTNYGYTF
DNA: TGTGCCAGCAGTCCCCCGACAACCAACTATGGCTACACCTTC

J: TRBJ2-5
size: -
V: TRBV5-1
D: TRBD1
CDR3: CASSPRTGGRETQYF
DNA: TGCGCCAGCAGCCCCCGGACAGGGGGGAGGGAGACCCAGTACTTC

J: TRBJ1-1
size: -
V: TRBV4-1
D: -
CDR3: CASSPTGQMNTEAFF
DNA: TGCGCCAGCAGCCCGACAGGACAGATGAACACTGAAGCTTTCTTT

J: TRBJ2-7
size: once
V: TRBV3-1/TRBV3-2
D: -
CDR3: CASSHGSYEQYF
DNA: TGTGCCAGCAGCCATGGCAGCTACGAGCAGTACTTC

J: TRBJ1-3
size: many
V: TRBV2
D: -
CDR3: CASSESGNTIYF
DNA: TGTGCCAGCAGTGAAAGCGGAAACACCATATATTTT

J: TRBJ2-3
size: -
V: TRBV7-9
D: TRBD2
CDR3: CASSLMTSGADTQYF
DNA: TGTGCCAGCAGCTTAATGACTAGCGGGGCAGATACGCAGTATTTT

J: TRBJ2-5
size: -
V: TRBV13
D: TRBD2
CDR3: CASRRGPLAGTGETQYF
DNA: TGTGCCAGCCGTCGAGGCCCGCTAGCGGGGACCGGGGAGACCCAGTACTTC

J: TRBJ2-1
size: -
V: TRBV5-1
D: TRBD1
CDR3: CASSLEGASYNEQFF
DNA: TGCGCCAGCAGCTTGGAGGGGGCCTCCTACAATGAGCAGTTCTTC

J: TRBJ2-7
size: -
V: TRBV19
D: -
CDR3: CASSIVRGYEQYF
DNA: TGTGCCAGTAGTATTGTACGGGGTTACGAGCAGTACTTC

J: TRBJ2-5
size: -
V: TRBV7-9
D: TRBD2
CDR3: CASSLNSGGETQYF
DNA: TGTGCCAGCAGCTTAAACAGCGGGGGGGAGACCCAGTACTTC

J: TRBJ2-2
size: -
V: TRBV5-4
D: -
CDR3: CASSYRLANTGELFF
DNA: TGTGCCAGCAGCTACCGACTAGCGAACACCGGGGAGCTGTTTTTT

J: TRBJ2-7
size: -
V: TRBV21-1
D: -
CDR3: CASSKAGHGEYF
DNA: TGTGCCAGCAGCAAAGCCGGGCACGGGGAGTACTTC

J: TRBJ1-2
size: -
V: TRBV5-1
D: -
CDR3: CASSLTAGTNYGYTF
DNA: TGCGCCAGCAGCTTGACTGCAGGGACTAACTATGGCTACACCTTC

J: TRBJ2-2
size: -
V: TRBV6-5
D: -
CDR3: CASSYTGNTGELFF
DNA: TGTGCCAGCAGTTACACAGGGAACACCGGGGAGCTGTTTTTT

J: TRBJ2-7
size: -
V: TRBV3-1/TRBV3-2
D: TRBD2
CDR3: CASSQDPRRRESYEQYF
DNA: TGTGCCAGCAGCCAAGATCCCCGGCGGCGGGAGAGCTACGAGCAGTACTTC

J: TRBJ1-5
size: -
V: TRBV7-6
D: TRBD1
CDR3: CASSPGTGSYSNQPQHF
DNA: TGTGCCAGCAGCCCCGGGACAGGGTCCTATAGCAATCAGCCCCAGCATTTT

J: TRBJ2-3
size: -
V: TRBV11-3
D: TRBD2
CDR3: CASRPTSGRTDTQYF
DNA: TGTGCCAGCAGACCTACTAGCGGGAGAACAGATACGCAGTATTTT

J: TRBJ2-1
size: -
V: TRBV27
D: -
CDR3: CASSSAALGVNEQFF
DNA: TGTGCCAGCAGTTCAGCGGCGCTAGGCGTCAATGAGCAGTTCTTC

J: TRBJ1-1
size: -
V: TRBV7-3
D: -
CDR3: CASSLISGGRSMNTEAFF
DNA: TGTGCCAGCAGCTTAATTAGCGGCGGACGGAGTATGAACACTGAAGCTTTCTTT

J: TRBJ1-4
size: -
V: TRBV6-6
D: TRBD1
CDR3: CASRRGQVVNEKLFF
DNA: TGTGCCAGCAGACGGGGACAGGTTGTTAATGAAAAACTGTTTTTT

J: TRBJ1-1
size: -
V: TRBV27
D: -
CDR3: CASSLSWTTNTEAFF
DNA: TGTGCCAGCAGTTTATCTTGGACAACGAACACTGAAGCTTTCTTT

J: TRBJ1-1
size: -
V: TRBV7-8
D: -
CDR3: CASSLQRYTEAFF
DNA: TGTGCCAGCAGCCTTCAGCGGTACACTGAAGCTTTCTTT

J: TRBJ2-3
size: -
V: TRBV3-1/TRBV3-2
D: -
CDR3: CASSRGSGASTDTQYF
DNA: TGTGCCAGCAGCCGGGGTAGCGGAGCTAGCACAGATACGCAGTATTTT

J: TRBJ1-1
size: -
V: TRBV7-9
D: -
CDR3: CASSSAGEAFF
DNA: TGTGCCAGCAGCTCCGCCGGTGAAGCTTTCTTT

J: TRBJ2-7
size: -
V: TRBV4-1
D: TRBD1
CDR3: CASSQGGGTGTYEQYF
DNA: TGCGCCAGCAGCCAAGGTGGAGGGACAGGGACCTACGAGCAGTACTTC

J: TRBJ1-4
size: -
V: TRBV6-5
D: -
CDR3: CASSSGVAGEKLFF
DNA: TGTGCCAGCAGTTCAGGGGTGGCCGGTGAAAAACTGTTTTTT

J: TRBJ1-1
size: -
V: TRBV6-5
D: -
CDR3: CASSYSVATQAFF
DNA: TGTGCCAGCAGTTACTCAGTGGCAACCCAAGCTTTCTTT

J: TRBJ2-1
size: -
V: TRBV28
D: TRBD2
CDR3: CASRGLAGVRVYNEQFF
DNA: TGTGCCAGCAGGGGACTAGCGGGAGTTCGAGTTTACAATGAGCAGTTCTTC

J: TRBJ1-3
size: -
V: TRBV15
D: -
CDR3: CATSSTRGGANHVSGNTIYF
DNA: TGTGCCACCAGCAGCACCCGTGGGGGGGCGAACCACGTCTCTGGAAACACCATATATTTT

J: TRBJ2-3
size: -
V: TRBV3-1/TRBV3-2
D: -
CDR3: CASSQVAAASTDTQYF
DNA: TGTGCCAGCAGCCAGGTAGCAGCGGCAAGCACAGATACGCAGTATTTT

J: TRBJ1-2
size: -
V: TRBV28
D: -
CDR3: CASSLTGRDYGYTF
DNA: TGTGCCAGCAGTCTGACCGGCAGGGACTATGGCTACACCTTC

J: TRBJ1-3
size: -
V: TRBV28
D: -
CDR3: CASTSPPRTGNTIYF
DNA: TGTGCCAGCACCTCTCCTCCCAGGACAGGAAACACCATATATTTT

J: TRBJ1-6
size: -
V: TRBV19
D: TRBD1
CDR3: CATRGGGNNSPLHF
DNA: TGTGCTACGCGAGGAGGGGGCAATAATTCACCCCTCCACTTT

J: TRBJ2-1
size: -
V: TRBV5-1
D: TRBD2
CDR3: CASSPAGGRDEQFF
DNA: TGCGCCAGCAGCCCAGCGGGGGGGAGGGATGAGCAGTTCTTC

J: TRBJ2-6
size: -
V: TRBV28
D: TRBD1
CDR3: CASSLARDSNSGANVLTF
DNA: TGTGCCAGCAGTCTCGCCCGGGACAGCAACTCTGGGGCCAACGTCCTGACTTTC

J: TRBJ1-1
size: -
V: TRBV30
D: -
CDR3: CAWSQSTAGRAFF
DNA: TGTGCCTGGAGCCAAAGCACAGCTGGGAGAGCTTTCTTT

J: TRBJ2-3
size: -
V: TRBV5-4
D: TRBD2
CDR3: CASSLDLAGGPATQYF
DNA: TGTGCCAGCAGCTTGGATCTAGCGGGAGGGCCCGCGACGCAGTATTTT